The present T cell receptor (beta chain) was sequenced within a study of blood T cell repertoires in COVID-19. Study context: Sources were T cells, B-cell-depleted T cells, or PBMCs; the material itself was cDNA or gDNA.

Assay used: immunoSEQ multiplex PCR; TCRdb lists only in-frame clones, some missing. The table shows 200,000 to 250,000 clones, with around nine tenths occurring only once. Germline V gene sequence: CDR1 SGDLS, CDR2 YYNGEE. Trimming removed 0 bases at V and 4 bases at J, with 8 bases between. CDR3 size: 14 residues. The TCR comes from a woman aged 45 to 65 with acute COVID-19. Source material: PBMCs or T cells enriched from blood (not recorded which). This sequence joins TRBV9 and TRBJ1-5, with D hard to call. This CDR3 reads CASSVDSPNQPQHF. The CDR3 DNA sequence: TGTGCCAGCAGCGTAGACTCCCCTAATCAGCCCCAGCATTTT.